The T cell receptor (beta chain) described here comes from a study of T cells expressing NK-cell markers. TCRdb reprocessed the 5' RACE reads and reports one entry per CDR3 protein, with no DNA. The table counts approximately 550,000 distinct CDR3 sequences; around 4% lies in the top ten. CDR1 and CDR2 (germline): SGHVS, FQNEAQ. There are 13 residues in the CDR3. This TCR was sampled from a man aged 18 to 29 in good health. Sequencing was performed on blood T cells: a sorted CD56 or NKG2C T cell subset, CD4+ or CD8+ T cells, or bulk PBMC T cells (not recorded which). The chain combines TRBV7-8 with TRBJ1-2. The CDR3 reads CASSLSVRYGYTF.